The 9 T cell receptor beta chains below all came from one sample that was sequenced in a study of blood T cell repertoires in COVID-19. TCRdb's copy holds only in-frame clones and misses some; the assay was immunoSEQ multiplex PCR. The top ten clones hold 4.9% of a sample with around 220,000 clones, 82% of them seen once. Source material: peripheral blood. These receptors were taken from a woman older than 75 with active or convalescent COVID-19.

CDR3 in amino acids: CASSFRGSTDTQYF. Here the CDR3 DNA reads TGTGCCAGCAGCTTCAGGGGAAGCACAGATACGCAGTATTTT. The V gene is TRBV5-6, the J gene TRBJ2-3; possible D gene TRBD1, 6 bases. CDR1 and CDR2 (germline): SGHDT, YYEEEE. This CDR3 is built from 14 residues. Trimming took 2 bases from V and 0 from J, leaving 7 bases between them.

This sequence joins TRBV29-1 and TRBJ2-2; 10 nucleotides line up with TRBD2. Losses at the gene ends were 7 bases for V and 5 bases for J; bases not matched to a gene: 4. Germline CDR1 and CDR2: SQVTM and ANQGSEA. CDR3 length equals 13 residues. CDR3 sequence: CSAASGSTGELFF. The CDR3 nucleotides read TGCAGCGCCGCTAGCGGGAGTACCGGGGAGCTGTTTTTT.

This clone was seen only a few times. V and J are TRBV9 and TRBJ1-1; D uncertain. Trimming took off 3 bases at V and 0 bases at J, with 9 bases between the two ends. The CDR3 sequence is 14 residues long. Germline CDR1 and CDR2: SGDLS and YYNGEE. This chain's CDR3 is CASSARSLNTEAFF. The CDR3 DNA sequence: TGTGCCAGCAGCGCCCGGTCATTGAACACTGAAGCTTTCTTT. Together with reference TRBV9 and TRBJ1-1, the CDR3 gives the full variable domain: DSGVTQTPKHLITATGQRVTLRCSPRSGDLSVYWYQQSLDQGLQFLIQYYNGEERAKGNILERFSAQQFPDLHSELNLSSLELGDSALYFCASSARSLNTEAFFGQGTRLTVV.

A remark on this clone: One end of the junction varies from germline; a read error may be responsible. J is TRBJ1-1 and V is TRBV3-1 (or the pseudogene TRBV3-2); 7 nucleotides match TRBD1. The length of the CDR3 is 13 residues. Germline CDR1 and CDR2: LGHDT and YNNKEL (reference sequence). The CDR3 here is CASSQFGQGVIRF. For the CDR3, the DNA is TGTGCCAGCAGCCAGTTCGGGCAGGGGGTGATCCGGTTT.

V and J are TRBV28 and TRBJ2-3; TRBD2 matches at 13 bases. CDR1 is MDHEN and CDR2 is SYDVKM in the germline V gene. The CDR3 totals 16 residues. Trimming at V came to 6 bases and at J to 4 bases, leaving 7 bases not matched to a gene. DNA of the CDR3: TGTGCCAGCAGCCTCCCTGGACTAGCGGGAGCAGATACGCAGTATTTT. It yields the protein CASSLPGLAGADTQYF.

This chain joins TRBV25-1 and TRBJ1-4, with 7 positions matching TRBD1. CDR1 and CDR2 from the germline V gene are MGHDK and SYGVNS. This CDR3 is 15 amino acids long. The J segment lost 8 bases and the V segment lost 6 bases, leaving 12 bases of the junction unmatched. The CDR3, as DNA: TGTGCCAGCAGCGGAATAGGAGGGACAGCGGAAAAACTGTTTTTT. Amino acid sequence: CASSGIGGTAEKLFF. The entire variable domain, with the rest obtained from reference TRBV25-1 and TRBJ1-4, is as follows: EADIYQTPRYLVIGTGKKITLECSQTMGHDKMYWYQQDPGMELHLIHYSYGVNSTEKGDLSSESTVSRIRTEHFPLTLESARPSHTSQYLCASSGIGGTAEKLFFGSGTQLSVL.

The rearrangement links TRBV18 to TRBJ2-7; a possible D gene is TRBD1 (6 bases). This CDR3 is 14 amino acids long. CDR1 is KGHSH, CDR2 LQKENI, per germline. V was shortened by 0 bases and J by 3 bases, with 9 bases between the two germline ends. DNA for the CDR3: TGTGCCAGCTCACCACCGGGACAACGCTACGAGCAGTACTTC. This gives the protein CASSPPGQRYEQYF.

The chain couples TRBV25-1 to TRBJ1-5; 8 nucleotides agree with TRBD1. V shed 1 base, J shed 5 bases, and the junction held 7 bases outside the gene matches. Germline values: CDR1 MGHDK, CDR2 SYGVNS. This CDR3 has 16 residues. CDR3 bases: TGTGCCAGCAGTGAATTGGGACAGGAGATAGATCAGCCCCAGCATTTT. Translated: CASSELGQEIDQPQHF.

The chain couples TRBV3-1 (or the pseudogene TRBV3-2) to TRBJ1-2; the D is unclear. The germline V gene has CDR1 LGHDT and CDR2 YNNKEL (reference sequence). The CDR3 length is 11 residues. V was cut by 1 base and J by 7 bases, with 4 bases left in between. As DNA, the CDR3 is TGTGCCAGCAGCCAAGCGGGTGGCTACACCTTC. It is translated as CASSQAGGYTF.